This T cell receptor (beta chain) emerged from a study of blood T cell repertoires in COVID-19. Study background: Whether acute or convalescent, the COVID-19 samples came from the United States, Italy and Spain.

The data were produced by immunoSEQ multiplex PCR, yet TCRdb's version contains in-frame clones alone and is incomplete. Among 150,000 to 200,000 clones listed, 82% were seen once. The CDR3 contains 14 residues. The germline V and J ends were trimmed by 0 bases and 1 base, with 6 bases remaining between them. CDR1 MNHNY and CDR2 SVGAGI come from the germline V gene (reference sequence). The clonotype comes from a woman aged 40 to 55 with COVID-19, enrolled during active disease. Material: peripheral blood. V usage is TRBV6-6 and J usage is TRBJ2-5; the D is unclear. DNA of the CDR3: TGTGCCAGCAGTTACTCATCGGGCCAAGAGACCCAGTACTTC. This gives the protein CASSYSSGQETQYF.